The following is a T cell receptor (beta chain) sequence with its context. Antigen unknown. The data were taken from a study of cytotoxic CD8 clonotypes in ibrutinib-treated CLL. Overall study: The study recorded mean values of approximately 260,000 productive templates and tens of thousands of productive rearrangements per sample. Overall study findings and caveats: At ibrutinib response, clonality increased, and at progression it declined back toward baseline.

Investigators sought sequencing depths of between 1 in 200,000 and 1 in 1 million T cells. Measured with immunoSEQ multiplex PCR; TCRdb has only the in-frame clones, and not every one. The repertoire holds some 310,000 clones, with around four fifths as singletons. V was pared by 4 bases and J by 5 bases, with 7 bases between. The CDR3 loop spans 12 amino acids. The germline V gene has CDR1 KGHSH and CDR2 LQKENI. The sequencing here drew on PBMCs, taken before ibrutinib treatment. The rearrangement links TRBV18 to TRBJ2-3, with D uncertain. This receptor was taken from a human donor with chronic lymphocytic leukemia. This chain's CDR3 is CASSQPIDTQYF. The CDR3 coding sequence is TGTGCCAGCTCACAACCGATAGATACGCAGTATTTT.